This T cell receptor (beta chain) was sequenced during a study of T cells after posttransplantation cyclophosphamide. Findings of the study overall: Later blood repertoires were often dominated by clones from the donor CD8+ memory compartment. TRB clonality was highly associated with recipient CMV seropositivity and reactivation.

Sequencing was performed with immunoSEQ multiplex PCR; in TCRdb, only in-frame clones are kept and a portion is missing. The data contain approximately 29,000 clones, roughly 89% of them singletons. On this clone itself: Its antigen is unidentified.

Looked up from germline, CDR1 is LNHDA and CDR2 is SQIVND (reference sequence). J was trimmed by 4 bases and V by 3 bases; bases with no gene match: 10. The CDR3 extends over 16 amino acids. The gene calls are TRBV19 and TRBJ2-5; 8 bases align to TRBD1. This clonotype was sampled from a man between 50 and 59 years old. The specimen was PBMCs. The CDR3, as DNA: TGTGCCAGTAGTATCGGACAGGGAAATATTGGAGAGACCCAGTACTTC. It encodes CASSIGQGNIGETQYF.